Presented here are 17 T cell receptor beta chains from one specimen sequenced in a study of blood T cell repertoires in COVID-19. The assay was immunoSEQ multiplex PCR, and TCRdb's table has in-frame clones only and misses some. In the table there are 210,000 or so clones, 75% to 85% of which are singletons. The sample consisted of peripheral blood. These receptors originate from a woman aged 25-40 years with COVID-19, enrolled during active disease.

The chain uses TRBV18 and TRBJ1-1, with TRBD1 as a possible D gene (6 bases). Germline V gene lookup returns CDR1 KGHSH and CDR2 LQKENI. V shed 3 bases and J shed 6 bases, with 11 bases lying between them. CDR3 length equals 13 residues. CDR3 sequence reads: CASSPTGGAEAFF. For the CDR3, the DNA is TGTGCCAGCTCACCGACAGGTGGGGCTGAAGCTTTCTTT.

The rearrangement links TRBV27 to TRBJ1-1; a weak D match, TRBD1 (6 bases). V lost 5 bases and J lost 3, with 16 bases in between. The germline V gene has CDR1 MNHEY and CDR2 SMNVEV (reference sequence). The CDR3 length is 15 residues. The CDR3 coding sequence is TGTGCCAGCAGTACCCTGGCTGAGGGGGACACTGAAGCTTTCTTT. This encodes CASSTLAEGDTEAFF.

The chain carries TRBV5-1 and TRBJ1-2, with D possibly matching TRBD1 (6 bases). The CDR3 is 14 amino acids. The V gene's germline CDR1 is SGHRS and CDR2 YFSETQ. V was trimmed by 4 bases and J by 4 bases, leaving 14 bases between them. The CDR3 nucleotides read TGCGCCAGCAGCGAGGACAGCGGGATCTATGGCTACACCTTC. Translation gives CASSEDSGIYGYTF.

The rearrangement links TRBV28 to TRBJ2-7, with D perhaps matching TRBD1 (6 bases). CDR1 MDHEN and CDR2 SYDVKM come from the germline V gene. CDR3 length: 15 amino acids. Trimming removed 6 bases from V and 2 bases from J, with 17 bases in between. DNA for the CDR3: TGTGCCAGCAGCTACCCTGTAACAGGGCCCTACGAGCAGTACTTC. Protein product: CASSYPVTGPYEQYF.

The genes are TRBV6-1 and TRBJ1-2, with a possible D match to TRBD1 (6 bases). The CDR3 consists of 14 residues. The germline V gene has CDR1 MNHNS and CDR2 SASEGT. V was shortened by 2 bases and J by 6 bases, with 13 bases between the two germline ends. The CDR3 nucleotides are TGTGCCAGCAGTGAAACAGGACAGAACGATGGCTACACCTTC. Protein product: CASSETGQNDGYTF.

This chain links TRBV5-1 with TRBJ2-1; perhaps TRBD2 as D (6 bases). This CDR3 is 16 amino acids long. CDR1 SGHRS and CDR2 YFSETQ come from the germline V gene. V lost 0 bases, J lost 6 bases, and 16 bases lay in between. CDR3 DNA: TGCGCCAGCAGCTTGGATGCGGGAAGATGGGGCAATGAGCAGTTCTTC. It translates to CASSLDAGRWGNEQFF.

This clone came up once. The rearrangement joins TRBV9 to TRBJ2-3; weak D call: TRBD2 (5 bases). V lost 4 bases to trimming and J lost 2 bases, with 14 bases between them. The CDR3 is 15 residues long. Germline values: CDR1 SGDLS, CDR2 YYNGEE. The CDR3 here is CASSPRGDYTDTQYF. CDR3 DNA: TGTGCCAGCAGCCCCCGAGGAGACTACACAGATACGCAGTATTTT.

The J gene is TRBJ2-7, the V gene TRBV27; TRBD1 agrees at 10 bases. The CDR3 has 15 residues. V shed 8 bases and J 4 bases; nucleotides not matched to a gene: 11. CDR1 is MNHEY and CDR2 is SMNVEV in the germline V gene (reference sequence). The CDR3 is CASSFRDRGGYEQYF. The CDR3 DNA is TGTGCCAGCTCTTTCCGGGACAGGGGTGGATACGAGCAGTACTTC.

V and J are TRBV28 and TRBJ1-6; D is possibly TRBD1 (5 bases). The CDR3 runs 14 residues. The germline V gene encodes CDR1 MDHEN and CDR2 SYDVKM. Trimming took 3 bases from V and 5 from J, leaving 8 bases between them. The CDR3 is CASSFRVHNSPLHF. In nucleotides, the CDR3 is TGTGCCAGCAGTTTCAGGGTTCATAATTCACCCCTCCACTTT.

The chain couples TRBV7-2 to TRBJ2-2; perhaps TRBD2 as D (5 bases). Looked up from germline, CDR1 is SGHTA and CDR2 is FQGNSA. The V and J ends lost 1 base and 7 bases respectively, with 13 bases between them. The CDR3 is 15 amino acids. The CDR3 loop is CASSLGTPSHGELFF. The CDR3 DNA reads as TGTGCCAGCAGCTTAGGGACTCCATCACACGGGGAGCTGTTTTTT. Filled out from reference TRBV7-2 and TRBJ2-2, the complete variable domain reads GAGVSQSPSNKVTEKGKDVELRCDPISGHTALYWYRQSLGQGLEFLIYFQGNSAPDKSGLPSDRFSAERTGGSVSTLTIQRTQQEDSAVYLCASSLGTPSHGELFFGEGSRLTVL.

The gene calls are TRBV6-5 and TRBJ1-4, with TRBD1 as a possible D gene (5 bases). Trimming took 11 bases from V and 8 from J, leaving 18 bases between them. CDR3 size: 13 residues. Germline V gene lookup returns CDR1 MNHEY and CDR2 SVGAGI. The DNA for the CDR3 is TGTGCCGGTAGGTCCTCTTCAGGGGAAAAACTGTTTTTT. Translated, it gives CAGRSSSGEKLFF.

The chain joins TRBV5-4 to TRBJ2-4, with D tentatively TRBD1 (5 bases). Germline values: CDR1 SGHNT, CDR2 YYREEE (reference sequence). With 4 bases removed from V and 2 bases from J, the gap between germline ends came to 10 bases. The CDR3 has 14 residues. The CDR3 bases are TGTGCCAGCAGCCCCCAGGGCCCCAAAAACATTCAGTACTTC. It encodes CASSPQGPKNIQYF.

The chain links TRBV11-2 to TRBJ2-7, with 10 bases lining up with TRBD2. The germline CDR1 and CDR2 sequences are SGHAT and FQNNGV. Losses at the gene ends were 2 bases for V and 2 bases for J; bases not matched to a gene: 3. The CDR3 consists of 15 residues. The chain's CDR3 is CASSLTLAGTYEQYF. In DNA, the CDR3 is TGTGCCAGCAGCTTAACACTAGCGGGGACCTACGAGCAGTACTTC.

This sequence joins TRBV5-6 and TRBJ1-1; TRBD1 matches at 10 bases. This CDR3 contains 14 residues. Trimming removed 4 bases from V and 5 bases from J; junction bases left unmatched: 5. Per the germline V gene, CDR1 is SGHDT and CDR2 is YYEEEE. The CDR3 DNA reads TGTGCCAGCAGCCCGGACAGGGGGTTAACTGAAGCTTTCTTT. Residues: CASSPDRGLTEAFF.

This sequence joins TRBV4-3 and TRBJ1-4; TRBD1 aligns across 9 bases. CDR1 is LGHNA and CDR2 is YSLEER in the germline V gene. V was pared by 2 bases and J by 3 bases, with 4 bases of the junction left unmatched. The CDR3 totals 16 residues. The CDR3: CASSQLQGAPNEKLFF. The DNA of the CDR3 is TGCGCCAGCAGCCAACTACAGGGGGCGCCTAATGAAAAACTGTTTTTT.

The chain joins TRBV28 to TRBJ2-3; D gene uncertain. V lost 1 base and J 6 bases, leaving 11 bases between the germline ends. CDR1 is MDHEN, CDR2 SYDVKM, per germline. The CDR3 length is 14 residues. In DNA, the CDR3 is TGTGCCAGCAGTTTATCTACCCCCCCGGATACGCAGTATTTT. Translating gives CASSLSTPPDTQYF.

This rearrangement joins TRBV5-6 to TRBJ1-1; D is undetermined. The germline CDR1 and CDR2 sequences are SGHDT and YYEEEE. The V gene lost 3 bases and the J gene lost 7 bases, with 19 bases spanning the gap. CDR3 length: 15 residues. The CDR3 DNA is TGTGCCAGCAGCTACGCTTCCAGGCCAACCCTTGAAGCTTTCTTT. It translates to CASSYASRPTLEAFF. The variable domain in full, completed from reference TRBV5-6 and TRBJ1-1, reads DAGVTQSPTHLIKTRGQQVTLRCSPKSGHDTVSWYQQALGQGPQFIFQYYEEEERQRGNFPDRFSGHQFPNYSSELNVNALLLGDSALYLCASSYASRPTLEAFFGQGTRLTVV.